One and the same sample provided the 5 T cell receptor beta chains below, sequenced in a study of HIV-infected patients and healthy controls. No cell fractionation was done, so the repertoire covers all unsorted peripheral blood T cells. About 480 ng RNA was reverse transcribed with alpha and beta constant-region primers. Alpha and beta chain libraries were made separately by chain-specific third strand synthesis with multiplexing indices. A single record per CDR3 protein comes from TCRdb applying MiXCR to the 5' RACE reads. The sample has some 25,000 distinct CDR3 sequences, 8.5% to 9% seen once. Sequencing input: blood. These receptors were obtained from an adult in good health.

Many counts were recorded for this clonotype. The chain uses TRBV5-1 and TRBJ1-4; 7 bases line up with TRBD1. The CDR3 runs to 16 residues. Germline CDR1 reads SGHRS; CDR2 reads YFSETQ. Unmatched junction bases numbered 5, after V lost 0 bases and J lost 3 bases. CDR3 sequence (DNA): TGCGCCAGCAGCTTGGTCCGGACAGGTGCTAATGAAAAACTGTTTTTT. Protein sequence: CASSLVRTGANEKLFF.

This clonotype is medium-sized in the sample. The chain uses TRBV20-1 and TRBJ2-3, with 7 bases fitting TRBD2. CDR3 size: 13 residues. V shed 3 bases and J 2 bases; nucleotides not matched to a gene: 2. Germline CDR1 is DFQATT and CDR2 is SNEGSKA (reference sequence). CDR3 amino acids: CSARTSYTDTQYF. The CDR3 nucleotides are TGCAGTGCTAGGACTAGCTACACAGATACGCAGTATTTT.

This clonotype has ten or more counts. The genes are TRBV20-1 and TRBJ2-3, with no clear D. This CDR3 comprises 16 residues. CDR1 and CDR2 from the germline V gene are DFQATT and SNEGSKA (reference sequence). Trimming stripped 3 bases from V and 4 bases from J, with 20 bases between. The CDR3 protein is CSASDRRAPPPDTQYF. DNA of the CDR3: TGCAGTGCTAGTGACCGCCGGGCCCCACCCCCAGATACGCAGTATTTT.

This clonotype was counted many times. The chain couples TRBV28 to TRBJ1-1; the D is unclear. Germline lookup yields CDR1 MDHEN and CDR2 SYDVKM. With 3 bases removed from V and 0 bases from J, the gap between germline ends came to 11 bases. CDR3 size: 15 residues. The DNA for the CDR3 is TGTGCCAGCAGTTTTATTGGAGCCATGAACACTGAAGCTTTCTTT. Protein product: CASSFIGAMNTEAFF.

The chain combines TRBV6-6 with TRBJ1-1, with 8 bases lining up with TRBD1. The ends lost 6 bases at V and 0 bases at J; junction bases unmatched: 3. This CDR3 comprises 14 residues. Germline CDR1 MNHNY, CDR2 SVGAGI (reference sequence). The CDR3 reads CASRETGVNTEAFF. The CDR3 DNA reads as TGTGCCAGCAGGGAGACAGGGGTGAACACTGAAGCTTTCTTT.